This entry is about one T cell receptor beta chain. The target of this receptor is not known. Base qualities are not recorded, but no much larger clone differs from it by a single base. The sample contains more than one DNA sequence encoding this CDR3. The immunoSEQ Assay, a bias-controlled multiplex PCR, was used to amplify TCRbeta CDR3 regions from genomic DNA. The published analysis was carried out like this. The number of nucleated cells in each sample was estimated from the amplification of reference gene primers within the assay. Sequence reads were collapsed and filtered to measure the absolute abundance of every unique TCRbeta CDR3 rearrangement. Productive Simpson clonality was computed per sample as the square root of Simpson's diversity index over productive rearrangements. Sourced from immuneACCESS, this table was stored by TCRdb with only in-frame sequences that have V and J called. A share of the clones is absent; for the studies checked, an unresolved V gene accounts for under half, and the remainder has no known explanation. For V, J and clone size, that table is used; D and trimming come from the DNA. In all, the sample holds 150,000 to 200,000 clones, and approximately 83% of those were seen once. 9.5% to 12% of the sample goes to the ten largest clones.

The collaborating institutions used their own protocols to collect whole blood in K2EDTA tubes. For TCRbeta analysis, collaborator samples were shipped as frozen whole blood, as isolated PBMCs, or as DNA extracted from either sample type. This sample was taken from a study of blood T cell repertoires in COVID-19 (dated by TCRdb to about 2020). In terms of the full investigation: Collaborator samples came from the United States, Italy and Spain and covered acute and convalescent phases of COVID-19. The material from the prospective study consisted of cDNA or gDNA derived from T cells, B-cell-depleted T cells, or PBMCs. Where available, HLA class I and class II types were taken from metadata supplied by the sample provider and were not determined by assay-based typing. The repertoires were released in a freely available public database meant as a resource for research on the immune response to SARS-CoV-2. The dataset comprised deeply sampled blood TCRbeta repertoires from subjects exposed to, actively infected with, or recovered from COVID-19. The samples were drawn from two sources: the first 160 participants of the ongoing ImmuneRACE study, and approximately 1,300 subjects contributed by 6 global collaborators. Nearly every sample came with metadata listing a de-identified subject ID, COVID-19 status, age in years and sex. What the study reported, not specific to this receptor: The quantity of clinical and demographic metadata differed by source and by participant and was supplied without curation.

The receptor was derived from a human donor with active or convalescent COVID-19. The donor label of this sample is uncertain. The material sequenced was peripheral blood.

Read as DNA, the sequence is TGTGCCAGCAGCTCCGGACAGGGCCAAGAGACCCAGTACTTC. Its coded protein is CASSSGQGQETQYF. The chain links TRBV5-4 with TRBJ2-5, with 8 middle bases fitting TRBD1. Counted from cysteine to phenylalanine, this CDR3 has 14 amino acids. Of the read, only the CDR3 DNA is kept; its 42 bases are in frame from base 1. Reading the germline V gene (reference sequence) gives CDR1 SGHNT and CDR2 YYREEE. Germline trimming: 3 bases from V, 1 base from J; junction bases outside gene matches: 2.